One T cell receptor beta chain is described in this entry. The target antigen is unknown. The data are from a study of graft-versus-host responses after intestinal transplantation. The wider study: Every recipient had anti-thymocyte globulin induction and 2 to 3 years of tacrolimus plus steroids.

Sequencing was performed with immunoSEQ multiplex PCR; in TCRdb, only in-frame clones are kept and a portion is missing. The data contain under 45,000 clones, 93% of them singletons. V was shortened by 4 bases and J by 2 bases, with 2 bases between the two germline ends. Per the germline V gene, CDR1 is WNHNN and CDR2 is SYGVQD (reference sequence). The CDR3 consists of 11 residues. The study's findings and limits: Individuals who had graft-donor T cell macrochimerism had allografts that showed high graft-versus-host to host-versus-graft clonal ratios. Among recipient marrow samples, GvH clones were found; some appeared first in ileum or blood.

This receptor was identified in a human patient who received an intestinal transplant, so some T cells may come from the graft donor. The V and J genes are TRBV10-1 and TRBJ2-5; D not certain. The input for sequencing was PBMCs, taken 734 days after intestinal transplantation. CDR3 DNA: TGCGCCAGCAGTGGGCAAGAGACCCAGTACTTC. Its protein is CASSGQETQYF.